This entry lists 27 T cell receptor beta chains sequenced from one sample in a study of response to subunit inactivated influenza vaccine. MiXCR was run by TCRdb on the RT-PCR reads, yielding one entry per CDR3 protein. The data show some 500,000 distinct CDR3 sequences, with approximately 13% seen just once and under 15% held by the top ten. This specimen was PBMCs from blood, taken around seven weeks after vaccination. The origin of the receptors is a middle-aged man who received an inactivated influenza vaccine.

At least ten counts were recorded for this clonotype. This chain links TRBV7-2 with TRBJ2-1; TRBD2 aligns across 12 bases. The ends lost 6 bases at V and 9 bases at J; junction bases unmatched: 6. CDR3 length: 14 amino acids. CDR1 and CDR2 from the germline V gene are SGHTA and FQGNSA. The CDR3 DNA reads TGTGCCAGCAGTTCGACTAGCGGGAGATTTGAGCAGTTCTTC. This translates into CASSSTSGRFEQFF.

This chain links TRBV28 with TRBJ1-5, with TRBD1 identical over 9 bases. The CDR3 consists of 14 residues. Trimming removed 4 bases from V and 8 bases from J; junction bases left unmatched: 6. The germline gives CDR1 MDHEN, CDR2 SYDVKM. CDR3 loop: CASSSTGGNEPQHF. The CDR3 DNA sequence: TGTGCCAGCAGTTCGACAGGGGGGAATGAGCCCCAGCATTTT. Complete variable domain (other parts from reference TRBV28 and TRBJ1-5): DVKVTQSSRYLVKRTGEKVFLECVQDMDHENMFWYRQDPGLGLRLIYFSYDVKMKEKGDIPEGYSVSREKKERFSLILESASTNQTSMYLCASSSTGGNEPQHFGDGTRLSIL.

The chain links TRBV7-9 to TRBJ2-7; D could derive from TRBD1 or TRBD2 (5 bases each). CDR3 length: 15 amino acids. V was pared by 4 bases and J by 2 bases, with 15 bases between. Germline V gene lookup returns CDR1 SEHNR and CDR2 FQNEAQ (reference sequence). Here the CDR3 reads CASSSSGRATYEQYF. DNA of the CDR3: TGTGCCAGCAGCTCCTCGGGACGAGCGACCTACGAGCAGTACTTC.

This clonotype was found a few times. This chain connects TRBV13 to TRBJ2-4; 7 bases line up with TRBD1. Germline trimming cut 5 bases from V and 10 bases from J; bases unmatched to any gene: 14. The CDR3 runs to 15 residues. Per the germline V gene, CDR1 is PRHDT and CDR2 is FYEKMQ (reference sequence). CDR3: CASSLKDRNLQIQYF. The DNA of the CDR3 is TGTGCCAGCAGCCTTAAGGACAGGAACCTGCAGATTCAGTACTTC.

The chain uses TRBV5-1 and TRBJ2-1; no clear D gene. Germline V gene lookup returns CDR1 SGHRS and CDR2 YFSETQ. Trimming shortened V by 2 bases and J by 0 bases, and 12 bases separated the two germline ends. The CDR3 consists of 16 residues. The CDR3 loop reads CASSFLDDPSYNEQFF. The CDR3 nucleotides read TGCGCCAGCAGCTTTTTAGATGACCCCTCCTACAATGAGCAGTTCTTC.

This clonotype has a single count. This chain links TRBV6-2 or TRBV6-3 with TRBJ2-7; D is perhaps TRBD2 (5 bases). Trimming left V 5 bases short and J 0 bases short, with 11 bases between. Germline V gives CDR1 MNHEY, CDR2 SVGEGT. The CDR3 runs 14 residues. The DNA of the CDR3 is TGTGCCAGCAGTCCACAGCGGAGCTCCTACGAGCAGTACTTC. Its translation: CASSPQRSSYEQYF.

The chain links TRBV28 to TRBJ1-5; a possible D gene is TRBD1 (6 bases). CDR3 length equals 16 residues. Between the trimmed V and J ends, which lost 4 bases and 4 bases, there was a span of 17 bases. CDR1 is MDHEN and CDR2 is SYDVKM in the germline V gene. This chain's CDR3 is CASSSIKDSFNQPQHF. In DNA, the CDR3 is TGTGCCAGCAGTTCCATCAAGGACAGTTTTAATCAGCCCCAGCATTTT.

This clonotype was counted at least ten times. This rearrangement joins TRBV5-6 to TRBJ2-4; TRBD2 might be the D (5 bases). V gave up 2 bases and J gave up 1 base, with 7 bases separating them. The germline V gene has CDR1 SGHDT and CDR2 YYEEEE. CDR3 length: 14 amino acids. CDR3 nucleotide sequence: TGTGCCAGCAGCTTTGGACTGGCCAAAAACATTCAGTACTTC. As protein: CASSFGLAKNIQYF. Supplemented by reference TRBV5-6 and TRBJ2-4, the full variable domain reads DAGVTQSPTHLIKTRGQQVTLRCSPKSGHDTVSWYQQALGQGPQFIFQYYEEEERQRGNFPDRFSGHQFPNYSSELNVNALLLGDSALYLCASSFGLAKNIQYFGAGTRLSVL.

This clonotype was detected a few times. The V gene is TRBV7-9, the J gene TRBJ2-5; D remains ambiguous. Trimming removed 1 base at V and 7 bases at J, with 19 bases between. Germline-derived CDR1 and CDR2 are SEHNR and FQNEAQ (reference sequence). The CDR3 is made up of 16 amino acids. For the CDR3, the DNA is TGTGCCAGCAGCTTAGAGTTTTTCATGGCCCTCGGGACCCAGTACTTC. Translating gives CASSLEFFMALGTQYF.

J is TRBJ2-5 and V is TRBV5-4; D tentatively fits TRBD1 or TRBD2 (5 bases each). The CDR3 spans 15 residues. The V gene's germline CDR1 is SGHNT and CDR2 YYREEE (reference sequence). Trimming stripped 2 bases from V and 4 bases from J, with 15 bases between. The CDR3 reads CASSFQLGVAETQYF. CDR3 in DNA: TGTGCCAGCAGCTTCCAACTGGGGGTGGCAGAGACCCAGTACTTC.

This chain joins TRBV20-1 and TRBJ1-5; tentative D call: TRBD1 (5 bases). This CDR3 is built from 14 residues. Germline CDR1 is DFQATT and CDR2 is SNEGSKA (reference sequence). V was pared by 0 bases and J by 2 bases, with 8 bases between. Written as DNA, the CDR3 is TGCAGTGCTAGAGAGGGGGGAGGCAATCAGCCCCAGCATTTT. Translation gives CSAREGGGNQPQHF.

In regard to this clonotype: A much larger clone lies one base from this, so it may be a read error. This rearrangement joins TRBV5-1 to TRBJ2-3; weak D call: TRBD2 (5 bases). The CDR3 covers 15 residues. Per the germline V gene, CDR1 is SGHRS and CDR2 is YFSETQ. V lost 2 bases to trimming and J lost 0 bases, with 10 bases between them. CDR3: CASSFVRGSTDTQYF. CDR3 DNA sequence: TGCGCCAGCAGCTTTGTGAGAGGGAGCACAGATACGCAGTATTTT. Together with reference TRBV5-1 and TRBJ2-3, the CDR3 gives the full variable domain: KAGVTQTPRYLIKTRGQQVTLSCSPISGHRSVSWYQQTPGQGLQFLFEYFSETQRNKGNFPGRFSGRQFSNSRSEMNVSTLELGDSALYLCASSFVRGSTDTQYFGPGTRLTVL.

This rearrangement joins TRBV30 to TRBJ1-5; TRBD1 might be the D (6 bases). Trimming cost V 2 bases and J 0 bases, with 11 bases left between them. The V gene's germline CDR1 is GTSNPN and CDR2 SVGIG (reference sequence). The CDR3 covers 15 residues. As DNA, the CDR3 is TGTGCCTGGAGTCGGACAGAGGGTAGCAATCAGCCCCAGCATTTT. This translates into CAWSRTEGSNQPQHF. Supplemented by reference TRBV30 and TRBJ1-5, the full variable domain reads SQTIHQWPATLVQPVGSPLSLECTVEGTSNPNLYWYRQAAGRGLQLLFYSVGIGQISSEVPQNLSASRPQDRQFILSSKKLLLSDSGFYLCAWSRTEGSNQPQHFGDGTRLSIL.

The rearrangement links TRBV6-1 to TRBJ2-7; 7 bases are shared with TRBD2. The CDR3 contains 14 residues. Germline CDR1 and CDR2: MNHNS and SASEGT. The V and J ends lost 3 bases and 0 bases, in that order; junction bases with no gene match: 2. The CDR3 coding sequence is TGTGCCAGCAGTGACTGGGAGGGCTCCTACGAGCAGTACTTC. Amino acids: CASSDWEGSYEQYF.

The V call is TRBV7-2, the J call TRBJ2-7; tentative D call: TRBD2 (5 bases). The CDR3 has 13 residues. Germline CDR1 is SGHTA and CDR2 is FQGNSA. The V and J ends lost 5 bases and 6 bases respectively, with 14 bases between them. The CDR3 here is CASSLGAGLEQYF. CDR3 nucleotides: TGTGCCAGCAGCCTAGGTGCAGGACTCGAGCAGTACTTC. Full variable domain (rest looked up from reference TRBV7-2 and TRBJ2-7): GAGVSQSPSNKVTEKGKDVELRCDPISGHTALYWYRQSLGQGLEFLIYFQGNSAPDKSGLPSDRFSAERTGGSVSTLTIQRTQQEDSAVYLCASSLGAGLEQYFGPGTRLTVT.

The chain links TRBV5-1 to TRBJ2-7, with 8 bases that match TRBD1. Trimming took 3 bases from V and 1 from J; bases not matched to a gene: 6. The CDR3 covers 15 residues. Germline V gives CDR1 SGHRS, CDR2 YFSETQ. Here the CDR3 reads CASSSDRERSYEQYF. In DNA, the CDR3 is TGCGCCAGCAGCTCGGACAGGGAAAGGTCCTACGAGCAGTACTTC.

This clonotype has just a few counts. The chain employs TRBV2 and TRBJ2-2; TRBD2 matches at 9 bases. Germline CDR1 reads SNHLY; CDR2 reads FYNNEI. The CDR3 loop spans 15 amino acids. Trimming removed 8 bases from V and 5 bases from J; junction bases left unmatched: 9. The CDR3 here is CASGGLAGRTGELFF. The CDR3 DNA is TGTGCCAGCGGTGGCCTAGCGGGACGTACCGGGGAGCTGTTTTTT.

In its sample, this clonotype was seen many times. This rearrangement joins TRBV5-1 to TRBJ2-5, with D possibly TRBD2 on 6 matching bases. V gave up 0 bases and J gave up 2 bases, with 14 bases separating them. Germline CDR1 reads SGHRS; CDR2 reads YFSETQ. This CDR3 is built from 16 residues. Written as DNA, the CDR3 is TGCGCCAGCAGCTTGGGGAGCGGGTCCGGTCAAGAGACCCAGTACTTC. Protein product: CASSLGSGSGQETQYF.

This chain joins TRBV7-6 and TRBJ2-5, with D maybe TRBD2 (6 bases). The CDR3 consists of 15 residues. V was trimmed by 4 bases and J by 0 bases, leaving 12 bases between them. CDR1 is SGHVS, CDR2 FNYEAQ, per germline. The CDR3 spells CASSSHGLNQETQYF. The CDR3 bases are TGTGCCAGCAGCTCGCACGGACTAAACCAAGAGACCCAGTACTTC.

The CDR3 DNA reads TGTGCCGTCAGGACCGAGGCGAACACTGAAGCTTTCTTT. Its protein product is CAVRTEANTEAFF. The rearrangement uses TRBV2 and TRBJ1-1; no definite D call. From germline, CDR1 is SNHLY and CDR2 FYNNEI. Trimming cost V 11 bases and J 1 base, with 14 bases left between them. The CDR3 has 13 amino acids.

The chain is built from TRBV20-1 and TRBJ2-7, with D possibly matching TRBD1 (6 bases). V dropped 6 bases and J dropped 1 base, with 19 bases sitting between them. Germline V gene data show CDR1 as DFQATT and CDR2 as SNEGSKA (reference sequence). This CDR3 spans 15 amino acids. The CDR3 DNA sequence: TGCAGTGCCACGTCCGGGACAAGAGATTCCTACGAGCAGTACTTC. Translation gives CSATSGTRDSYEQYF.

This clonotype showed up many times. J is TRBJ2-1 and V is TRBV7-2; 8 bases line up with TRBD2. V shed 5 bases, J shed 8 bases, and the junction held 8 bases outside the gene matches. Per germline, CDR1 SGHTA and CDR2 FQGNSA. The CDR3 sequence is 14 residues long. CDR3 nucleotide sequence: TGTGCCAGCAGCCTGCGCGGGGGGCGCGATGAGCAGTTCTTC. Residues: CASSLRGGRDEQFF.

V usage is TRBV6-1 and J usage is TRBJ2-3; 12 bases match TRBD1. This CDR3 spans 20 amino acids. Germline values: CDR1 MNHNS, CDR2 SASEGT. After removal of 0 bases from V and 0 bases from J, the junction contained 10 bases not matched to a gene. CDR3 nucleotide sequence: TGTGCCAGCAGTGAAGCAGGGGACAGGGGGCTAGCGGGAAGCACAGATACGCAGTATTTT. This translates into CASSEAGDRGLAGSTDTQYF.

V usage is TRBV20-1 and J usage is TRBJ2-3; weak D call: TRBD1 (5 bases). Trimming shortened V by 2 bases and J by 4 bases, and 16 bases separated the two germline ends. Germline V lookup: CDR1 DFQATT, CDR2 SNEGSKA (reference sequence). The CDR3 has 15 residues. The CDR3 DNA is TGCAGTGCTAGACCCTTGGCAGGGTTAGCAGATACGCAGTATTTT. Its protein is CSARPLAGLADTQYF.

The table lists this clonotype with a few counts. This sequence joins TRBV24-1 and TRBJ2-1; D not resolved. V was shortened by 2 bases and J by 8 bases, with 12 bases between the two germline ends. Germline V gene data show CDR1 as KGHDR and CDR2 as SFDVKD. The CDR3 has 14 amino acids. The CDR3 region is CATSDSSRAHEQFF. DNA of the CDR3: TGTGCCACCAGTGATTCTTCTCGGGCCCATGAGCAGTTCTTC.

V and J are TRBV3-1 and TRBJ2-7; no definite D call. Germline V gives CDR1 LGHDT, CDR2 YNNKEL (reference sequence). V gave up 0 bases and J gave up 2 bases, with 8 bases separating them. The CDR3 is 14 amino acids. CDR3 in DNA: TGTGCCAGCAGCCAAGATAGGGTTGCCTACGAGCAGTACTTC. Encoded protein: CASSQDRVAYEQYF.

This clonotype has only a few counts. The chain is built from TRBV10-3 and TRBJ2-1; D is ambiguous. CDR3 length: 15 amino acids. V lost 4 bases and J lost 10, with 20 bases in between. CDR1 is ENHRY, CDR2 SYGVKD, per germline. The CDR3 DNA sequence: TGTGCCATCAGTGTTGGCAAAGTCGTCTCGGGCGAGCAGTTCTTC. It is translated as CAISVGKVVSGEQFF.